This record concerns one T cell receptor beta chain sequence. This clonotype showed up just a few times. Its target antigen remains unknown. At one end, the junction sequence differs from germline, possibly due to a read error. As encoded in the germline V gene, CDR1 is SQVTM while CDR2 is ANQGSEA. The cysteine opens and the phenylalanine closes a CDR3 of 12 amino acids. Solely the CDR3 DNA is kept, with 36 bases framed from the first base. These data are taken from a study of T cells after yellow fever vaccination (dated by TCRdb to between 2017 and 2020). Broadly, across the study: The SMART-Seq v4 Ultra Low Input RNA kit was used to prepare libraries from fractions with low cell numbers. Blood was collected at multiple timepoints before and after primary and secondary immunization, and bulk PBMC replicates and cell subsets were isolated. The cohort comprised two healthy male donors, one aged 18 to 29 and one aged 30 to 39 years. To follow T-cell clones before and after primary and booster YFV17D yellow fever vaccination, bulk TCR alpha and beta repertoires were sequenced over time.

Synthesis of TCR cDNA relied on 5'RACE template switching, a step that introduced a universal primer site along with unique molecular identifiers. cDNA synthesis was primed from both the TCR alpha and TCR beta constant segments. Library amplification used two PCR steps, and the second PCR step added sample barcodes and sequencing adapters. Libraries were sequenced on Illumina HiSeq 2500 (2x100 bp) or NovaSeq (2x150 bp). Turning to the authors' computational methods: Reads were demultiplexed and collapsed into UMI consensus sequences with MIGEC, and V(D)J alignment was performed with MiXCR. Using edgeR on replicate PBMC samples, clonotypes were called vaccine-responding if FDR was below 0.01 and the log2 fold change was above 5 up to day 15. Bulk clonotypes were assigned CD4 or CD8 identity according to which sequenced CD4 or CD8 repertoire held them at higher abundance. Using fastp trimming at Q25 and MiXCR clonotype assembly, TCRdb reanalyzed the public sequencing data and kept in-frame beta chains. Each entry merges the rows of one CDR3 protein and shows their most common DNA and genes. It is TCRdb's table, rather than the study itself, that gives the V and J calls and clone size. The sample has some 550,000 distinct CDR3 sequences on record, around 21% of them singletons. Roughly an eighth of the sample belongs to the ten largest clones.

Sample treatment or condition, as interpreted from the label and publication: live attenuated yellow fever vaccine strain. At every blood-draw timepoint, two biological replicates of bulk PBMCs were collected. A standard Ficoll-Paque protocol was used to isolate PBMCs from peripheral blood. RNA was extracted with TriZol from bulk PBMCs, CD4 and CD8 fractions, and dextramer-positive and dextramer-negative fractions. Paper-wide results and their limitations: A small share of clonotypes occurred in both CD4 and CD8 compartments, likely arising from convergent recombination. Most clones expanded after primary vaccination (almost 98% of CD4 and approximately 86% of CD8) were re-detected after the booster, suggesting that broad memory maintenance occurred. Only a couple of donors were included in the study, so the extent to which the findings can be generalized is limited. FACS-sorted repertoires could contain abundant contaminating clonotypes from the bulk population, so computational filtering was required. Compared with the primary T-cell response, the secondary T-cell response was faster but weaker, reaching its peak on day 5 rather than on day 15.

The source material was PBMCs, sampled 15 days after the yellow fever booster vaccination. The TCR sequence derives from a man aged 25 to 45 who received the YFV17D yellow fever vaccine. The rearranged chain carries TRBV29-1 and TRBJ2-1; the D region possibly corresponds to TRBD2 (5 bases align). The CDR3 sequence is CRVGSSYNEQFF. The nucleotide sequence reads as follows: TGCAGAGTTGGGAGTTCCTACAATGAGCAGTTCTTC.